A selection of T cell receptor beta chains follows, all from one sample in a study of T cells after posttransplantation cyclophosphamide. Clones were read by immunoSEQ multiplex PCR, and TCRdb kept only the in-frame ones, dropping some. The sample lists 5,500 to 7,500 clones; 95% to 98% were seen once. The sample taken for sequencing was memory CD4+ T cells sorted from PBMCs. Receptors were obtained from a man in his forties in good health, CMV-negative, and a related stem cell transplant donor. Each CDR3 is given with its conserved first and last residue. A D gene is named only where the DNA matches it firmly. Clone size appears in some rows only: once, few, many, or a class for an expanded clone.

d_call	clone_size	v_call	j_call	cdr3_nt	cdr3_aa
-	-	TRBV6-1	TRBJ2-7	TGTGCCAGCAGTCCCAGAACCCCGCCGTACGAGCAGTACTTC	CASSPRTPPYEQYF
TRBD2	-	TRBV6-1	TRBJ2-3	TGTGCCAGCAGGAGTTGGACTAGACGGGAAGATACGCAGTATTTT	CASRSWTRREDTQYF
-	-	TRBV11-2	TRBJ2-2	TGTGCCAGCAGCCGCATTGGAGCATTCCGGGAGCTGTTTTTT	CASSRIGAFRELFF
-	-	TRBV2	TRBJ2-3	TGTGCCAGTGGGCCCCCCAGCACAGATACGCAGTATTTT	CASGPPSTDTQYF
TRBD2	-	TRBV18	TRBJ2-1	TGTGCCAGCTCCACAGCGACTAGCGGTGAGCAGTTCTTC	CASSTATSGEQFF
TRBD1	once	TRBV18	TRBJ1-1	TGTGCCAGCTCACTTGAACAGGGGTCGAACACTGAAGCTTTCTTT	CASSLEQGSNTEAFF
-	-	TRBV15	TRBJ1-2	TGTGCCACCAGCTCCCGCTTGACAGGAGATGGCTACACCTTC	CATSSRLTGDGYTF
TRBD2	-	TRBV5-1	TRBJ2-5	TGCGCCAGCAGCTTGTCGGGACTAGGTCCAGAGACCCAGTACTTC	CASSLSGLGPETQYF
-	-	TRBV27	TRBJ1-4	TGTGCCAGCAGTTTCGGGGAAAAACTGTTTTTT	CASSFGEKLFF
TRBD1	-	TRBV7-9	TRBJ1-3	TGTGCCAGCAGCCTATTATGGACAGGGGCTGGAAATACCATATATTTT	CASSLLWTGAGNTIYF
-	-	TRBV19	TRBJ1-4	TGTGCCAGTAGTATTTTCGCAGAACAGAATGAAAAACTGTTTTTT	CASSIFAEQNEKLFF
-	-	TRBV28	TRBJ2-7	TGTGCCAGCAGTTTTCCCCCCCCAGGGACCTACGAGCAGTACTTC	CASSFPPPGTYEQYF
-	-	TRBV19	TRBJ2-2	TGTGCCAGTAGTATAGGGTGGGGAGAGGAGACCGGGGAGCTGTTTTTT	CASSIGWGEETGELFF
TRBD1	-	TRBV19	TRBJ2-1	TGTGCCAGTACCCACCGGACAGGGACCTACAATGAGCAGTTCTTC	CASTHRTGTYNEQFF
-	-	TRBV4-2	TRBJ2-3	TGTGCCAGCAGCCAAGATGGAGGGCGACAGGGTACAGATACGCAGTATTTT	CASSQDGGRQGTDTQYF
TRBD2	-	TRBV7-2	TRBJ2-5	TGTGCCAGCAGCCCCGGACTAGCCCAGAGAGAGACCCAGTACTTC	CASSPGLAQRETQYF
-	-	TRBV19	TRBJ1-5	TGTGCCAGCTGCGGACAGATCCCTAATCAGCCCCAGCATTTT	CASCGQIPNQPQHF
TRBD1	-	TRBV29-1	TRBJ1-1	TGCAGCGTCCCAAGGGGTCAGGGGGCTGAAGCTTTCTTT	CSVPRGQGAEAFF
TRBD1	-	TRBV30	TRBJ1-1	TGTGCCAGAGGACAGGGGGCGCTTGGCACTGAAGCTTTCTTT	CARGQGALGTEAFF
-	-	TRBV29-1	TRBJ2-5	TGCAGCGTTGATCCGGGGGGCGAGACCCAGTACTTC	CSVDPGGETQYF
-	-	TRBV20-1	TRBJ2-1	TGCAGTGCTAGTTCTGTGAATGAGCAGTTCTTC	CSASSVNEQFF
-	-	TRBV6-6	TRBJ1-3	TGTGCCAGCAGTTACTCGGGGCAGGGACAAAACACCATATATTTT	CASSYSGQGQNTIYF
-	-	TRBV30	TRBJ1-1	TGTGCCTGGAATCCACGAGGAGGATGGACTGAAGCTTTCTTT	CAWNPRGGWTEAFF
TRBD1	-	TRBV11-2	TRBJ2-2	TGTGCCAGCAGCTCAGGACAGGGCACCGGGGAGCTGTTTTTT	CASSSGQGTGELFF
TRBD1	once	TRBV5-1	TRBJ2-5	TGCGCCAGCAGCATCCAACAGGGGGCAGAGACCCAGTACTTC	CASSIQQGAETQYF
-	-	TRBV19	TRBJ2-5	TGTGCCAGTAGTATATCCGCGACACTTTTGGAGACCCAGTACTTC	CASSISATLLETQYF
TRBD2	once	TRBV4-2	TRBJ2-1	TGTGCCAGCAGCCAAGATAGGGCTAGCGGGAGTATAGGTGAGCAGTTCTTC	CASSQDRASGSIGEQFF
TRBD1	-	TRBV6-6	TRBJ1-5	TGTGCCAGCAGCGCCGGGACAGCTAGCAATCAGCCCCAGCATTTT	CASSAGTASNQPQHF
TRBD1	-	TRBV5-1	TRBJ2-2	TGCGCCAGCAGCTTAACAGGGGACCCCGGGGAGCTGTTTTTT	CASSLTGDPGELFF
TRBD1	-	TRBV7-2	TRBJ1-2	TGTGCCAGCAGCCCGCACCGACAGGGGATCATAGGCTACACCTTC	CASSPHRQGIIGYTF